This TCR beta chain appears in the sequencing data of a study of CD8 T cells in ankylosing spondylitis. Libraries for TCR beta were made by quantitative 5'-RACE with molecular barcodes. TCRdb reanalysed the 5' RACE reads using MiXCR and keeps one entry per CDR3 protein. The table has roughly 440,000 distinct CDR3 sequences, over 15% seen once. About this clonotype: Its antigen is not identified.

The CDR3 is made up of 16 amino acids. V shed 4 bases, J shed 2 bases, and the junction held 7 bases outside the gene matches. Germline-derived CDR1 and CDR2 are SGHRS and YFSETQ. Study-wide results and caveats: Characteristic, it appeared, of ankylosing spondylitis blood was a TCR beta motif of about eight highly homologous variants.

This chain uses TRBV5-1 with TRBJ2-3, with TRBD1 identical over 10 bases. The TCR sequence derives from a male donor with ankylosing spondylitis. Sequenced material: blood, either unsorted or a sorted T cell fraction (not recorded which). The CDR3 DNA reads TGCGCCAGCAGCACGGACAGGGGGGGGACCACAGATACGCAGTATTTT. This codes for CASSTDRGGTTDTQYF.